The 11 T cell receptor beta chains given below trace back to one sample, sequenced in a study of CD8 T cells in Susac syndrome. Random hexamers primed reverse transcription of roughly 0.5 to 1 ug RNA. MiXCR, applied by TCRdb to the immunoSEQ multiplex PCR reads, yields one record per CDR3 protein. The data show under 200,000 distinct CDR3 sequences, approximately 95% seen once. Material for sequencing was CD4+ T cells from PBMCs. The source of these receptors is a human donor with Susac syndrome.

The chain employs TRBV6-6 and TRBJ2-2; D remains unclear. The CDR3 has 14 residues. Germline CDR1 and CDR2: MNHNY and SVGAGI (reference sequence). Trimming stripped 5 bases from V and 7 bases from J, with 14 bases between. The CDR3 is CASSPHQADGELFF. The CDR3 DNA is TGTGCCAGCAGTCCCCACCAGGCGGACGGGGAGCTGTTTTTT.

This clonotype was counted a single time. This chain's CDR3 is CSAKEVAGAYNEQFF. Written as DNA, the CDR3 is TGCAGTGCCAAAGAGGTAGCGGGGGCCTACAATGAGCAGTTCTTC. This chain links TRBV20-1 with TRBJ2-1; 9 bases match TRBD2. Unmatched junction bases numbered 8, after V lost 6 bases and J lost 2 bases. The CDR3 totals 15 residues. CDR1 and CDR2 (germline): DFQATT, SNEGSKA (reference sequence).

The rearrangement joins TRBV27 to TRBJ1-6; D gene uncertain. V lost 5 bases, J lost 9 bases, and 17 bases lay in between. Germline assignment: CDR1 MNHEY and CDR2 SMNVEV (reference sequence). This CDR3 spans 15 amino acids. The CDR3 nucleotides are TGTGCCAGCAGTCCCCGATCCCTTGTGAGTTCACCCCTCCACTTT. Its translation: CASSPRSLVSSPLHF.

V gene TRBV29-1 combines with J gene TRBJ2-3, with 11 bases lining up with TRBD1. The germline V gene encodes CDR1 SQVTM and CDR2 ANQGSEA. The V segment lost 4 bases and the J segment 9 bases; nucleotides outside the gene matches: 6. This CDR3 is built from 13 residues. The CDR3: CSVGGQGARTQYF. DNA for the CDR3: TGCAGCGTTGGAGGACAGGGGGCTAGGACGCAGTATTTT.

This clonotype was counted a few times. V usage is TRBV18 and J usage is TRBJ2-1, with TRBD2 identical over 11 bases. Germline V gene sequence: CDR1 KGHSH, CDR2 LQKENI. The CDR3 contains 16 residues. Trimming removed 3 bases from V and 0 bases from J; junction bases left unmatched: 1. CDR3 protein: CASSPTSGSSYNEQFF. The DNA for the CDR3 is TGTGCCAGCTCACCCACTAGCGGGAGCTCCTACAATGAGCAGTTCTTC.

The chain couples TRBV19 to TRBJ1-5; D is undetermined. This CDR3 has 17 amino acids. V was clipped by 6 bases and J by 0 bases, with 18 bases between them. Germline V gives CDR1 LNHDA, CDR2 SQIVND (reference sequence). CDR3 protein: CASSRGEVPSSNQPQHF. The CDR3 nucleotides read TGTGCCAGTAGCCGTGGAGAGGTCCCGTCTAGCAATCAGCCCCAGCATTTT. The whole variable domain, remainder taken from reference TRBV19 and TRBJ1-5, is DGGITQSPKYLFRKEGQNVTLSCEQNLNHDAMYWYRQDPGQGLRLIYYSQIVNDFQKGDIAEGYSVSREKKESFPLTVTSAQKNPTAFYLCASSRGEVPSSNQPQHFGDGTRLSIL.

The rearrangement joins TRBV28 to TRBJ2-7, with D unresolved. Trimming took off 4 bases at V and 7 bases at J, with 14 bases between the two ends. This CDR3 comprises 13 residues. The germline V gene has CDR1 MDHEN and CDR2 SYDVKM. This CDR3 is CASSSPPSEEQYV. The CDR3 DNA is TGTGCCAGCAGTTCTCCCCCTTCGGAAGAGCAGTACGTC.

This rearrangement joins TRBV3-1 to TRBJ1-5; 10 nucleotides agree with TRBD1. The CDR3 loop spans 14 amino acids. CDR1 LGHDT and CDR2 YNNKEL come from the germline V gene (reference sequence). Trimming at V came to 6 bases and at J to 7 bases, leaving 6 bases not matched to a gene. The chain's CDR3 is CASSRWGQGQPQHF. CDR3 in DNA: TGTGCCAGCAGTCGTTGGGGACAGGGGCAGCCCCAGCATTTT.

The V call is TRBV4-1, the J call TRBJ1-6, with D possibly being TRBD1 (6 bases). Germline V CDR1 and CDR2: MGHRA, YSYEKL. V shed 2 bases and J shed 10 bases, with 9 bases lying between them. The CDR3 totals 13 residues. CDR3 region: CASSQTGSSPLHF. The CDR3 DNA reads as TGCGCCAGCAGCCAAACAGGGTCCTCACCCCTCCACTTT.

The count of this clonotype is one. The chain couples TRBV12-3 or TRBV12-4 to TRBJ2-1; 13 bases agree with TRBD2. CDR3 length equals 16 residues. The V gene end was trimmed by 5 bases and the J gene end by 7 bases; junction bases not matched to a gene: 8. The CDR3 region is CASSPPLAGGSNEQFF. CDR3 bases: TGTGCCAGCAGTCCTCCACTAGCGGGAGGGTCTAATGAGCAGTTCTTC.

The rearrangement uses TRBV7-9 and TRBJ1-1; TRBD1 matches at 7 bases. The CDR3 is 10 residues long. Trimming at V came to 10 bases and at J to 12 bases, leaving 8 bases not matched to a gene. Germline assignment: CDR1 SEHNR and CDR2 FQNEAQ (reference sequence). Here the CDR3 DNA reads TGTGCCACTCACAGGGGCCAGACTTTCTTT. Translation gives CATHRGQTFF. The whole variable domain, filled in from reference TRBV7-9 and TRBJ1-1, reads DTGVSQNPRHKITKRGQNVTFRCDPISEHNRLYWYRQTLGQGPEFLTYFQNEAQLEKSRLLSDRFSAERPKGSFSTLEIQRTEQGDSAMYLCATHRGQTFFGQGTRLTVV.